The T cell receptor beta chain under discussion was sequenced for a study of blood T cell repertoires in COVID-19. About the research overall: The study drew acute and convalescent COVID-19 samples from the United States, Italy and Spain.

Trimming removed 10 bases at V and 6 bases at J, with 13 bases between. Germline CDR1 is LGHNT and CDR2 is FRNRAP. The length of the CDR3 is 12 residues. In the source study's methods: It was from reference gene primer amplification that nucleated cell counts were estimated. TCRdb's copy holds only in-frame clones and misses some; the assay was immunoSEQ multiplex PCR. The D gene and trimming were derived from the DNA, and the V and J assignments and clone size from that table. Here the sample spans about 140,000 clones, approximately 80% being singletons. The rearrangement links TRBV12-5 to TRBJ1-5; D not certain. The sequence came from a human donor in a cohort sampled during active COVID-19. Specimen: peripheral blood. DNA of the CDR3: TGTGCTAACTACCTCATAGGTCAGCCCCAGCATTTT. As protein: CANYLIGQPQHF.